This TCR beta chain derives from a study of blood T cell repertoires in COVID-19. Study-wide background: The United States, Italy and Spain provided the acute and convalescent COVID-19 samples. Sample material is recorded as cDNA or gDNA derived from T cells, B-cell-depleted T cells, or PBMCs.

In the original analysis: Reference gene primer amplification gave estimated nucleated cell counts. TCRdb keeps only in-frame clones here, not all; method: immunoSEQ multiplex PCR. V and J calls and clone size are those listed in that table; D and trimming were worked out from the DNA. This sample yields some 110,000 clones, of which roughly 87% are seen a single time; over 7% belongs to the top ten. This TCR was recovered from a human donor in a cohort sampled during active COVID-19. Material for sequencing was peripheral blood.

The DNA for the CDR3 is TGTGCCACCAGTGATTTCGGCACAGCGGGGACGCAGTATTTT. Its translation: CATSDFGTAGTQYF. V and J are TRBV24-1 and TRBJ2-3, with TRBD2 matching 7 bases. Germline CDR1 reads KGHDR; CDR2 reads SFDVKD. CDR3 length: 14 amino acids. Germline trimming cut 1 base from V and 9 bases from J; bases unmatched to any gene: 6.